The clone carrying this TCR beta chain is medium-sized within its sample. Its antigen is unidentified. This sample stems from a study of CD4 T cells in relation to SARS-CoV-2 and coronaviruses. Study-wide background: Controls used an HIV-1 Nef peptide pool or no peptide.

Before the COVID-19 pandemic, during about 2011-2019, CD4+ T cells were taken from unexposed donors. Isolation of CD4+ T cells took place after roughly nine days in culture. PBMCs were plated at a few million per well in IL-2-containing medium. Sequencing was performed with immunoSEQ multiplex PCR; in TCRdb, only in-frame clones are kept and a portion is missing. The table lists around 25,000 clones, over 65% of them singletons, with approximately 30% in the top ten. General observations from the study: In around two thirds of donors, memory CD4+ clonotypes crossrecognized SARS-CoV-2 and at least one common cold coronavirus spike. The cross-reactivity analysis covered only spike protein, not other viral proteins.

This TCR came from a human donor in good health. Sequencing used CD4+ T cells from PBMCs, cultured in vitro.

CDR3 amino acids: CASSVTPEHGELFF. DNA of the CDR3: TGTGCCAGCAGTGTGACACCGGAACACGGGGAGCTGTTTTTT. The chain has TRBV28 and TRBJ2-2; D ambiguous. Germline CDR1 and CDR2: MDHEN and SYDVKM. The V end was cut by 5 bases, the J end by 7 bases, with 14 bases between. This CDR3 region has 14 residues.